This is a list of T cell receptor beta chains from one sample in a study of cytotoxic CD8 clonotypes in ibrutinib-treated CLL. Generated by immunoSEQ multiplex PCR, the TCRdb table keeps only in-frame clones and is missing some. The profile shows just under 70,000 clones, around two thirds of them singletons. This sample comprised PBMCs, obtained after 12 months of ibrutinib treatment. These receptors were taken from a human donor with chronic lymphocytic leukemia. The CDR3 runs from the conserved cysteine through the conserved F or W. A D gene is named only where the DNA matches it firmly. Rows give clone size only sometimes, using once, few, many, or a class for an expanded clone.

clone_size j_call v_call d_call cdr3_aa cdr3_nt
. TRBJ1-1 TRBV5-1 . CASSEGFTEAFF TGCGCCAGCAGCGAGGGGTTTACTGAAGCTTTCTTT
. TRBJ2-7 TRBV10-2 . CASSEFPSYEQYF TGCGCCAGCAGTGAGTTCCCCTCGTACGAGCAGTACTTC
. TRBJ2-3 TRBV7-9 TRBD1 CASSLHTGATDTQYF TGTGCCAGCAGCTTACATACAGGGGCCACAGATACGCAGTATTTT
few TRBJ1-3 TRBV6-5 . CASIMTAGSGNTIYF TGTGCCAGCATTATGACAGCCGGCTCTGGAAACACCATATATTTT
. TRBJ1-6 TRBV4-3 TRBD1 CASSQDSPRTGFNSPLHF TGCGCCAGCAGCCAAGATTCACCCAGGACAGGGTTCAATTCACCCCTCCACTTT
medium-sized TRBJ1-5 TRBV19 . CASSPTGVGNQPQHF TGTGCCAGTAGCCCGACGGGGGTGGGCAATCAGCCCCAGCATTTT
. TRBJ1-5 TRBV5-1 TRBD1 CASSLSGTAGGQPQHF TGCGCCAGCAGCTTGTCGGGGACAGCGGGAGGTCAGCCCCAGCATTTT
. TRBJ1-2 TRBV18 . CASSPLVGQANYGYTF TGTGCCAGCTCACCACTCGTAGGCCAAGCTAACTATGGCTACACCTTC
. TRBJ2-5 TRBV6-6 . CASSTTETQYF TGTGCCAGCAGTACTACCGAGACCCAGTACTTC
. TRBJ2-1 TRBV4-1 TRBD1 CASSPRDSQYNEQFF TGCGCCAGCAGCCCGAGGGACAGCCAGTACAATGAGCAGTTCTTC
. TRBJ1-2 TRBV7-2 TRBD1 CASTLAGTDRWGYTF TGTGCCAGCACCCTCGCGGGGACAGATCGTTGGGGCTACACCTTC
. TRBJ1-6 TRBV18 . CASSPTSSQGRDSPLHF TGTGCCAGCTCACCTACATCTAGCCAGGGGAGAGATTCACCCCTCCACTTT
few TRBJ1-2 TRBV10-3 TRBD1 CAITQQGADGYTF TGTGCCATCACCCAACAGGGGGCCGATGGCTACACCTTC
. TRBJ2-7 TRBV2 . CASRGLGGSYEQYF TGTGCCAGCAGGGGGTTAGGGGGCTCCTACGAGCAGTACTTC
once TRBJ1-6 TRBV19 TRBD1 CASSIGQGNSPLHF TGTGCCAGTAGTATAGGACAGGGAAATTCACCCCTCCACTTT
. TRBJ2-1 TRBV2 . CASSGTGPSNNEQFF TGTGCCAGCAGTGGGACCGGGCCCAGCAACAATGAGCAGTTCTTC
once TRBJ1-1 TRBV7-9 . CASSLNSANTEAFF TGTGCCAGCAGCTTAAATTCGGCCAACACTGAAGCTTTCTTT
. TRBJ2-5 TRBV6-5 . CASSPSLGPGETQYF TGTGCCAGCAGTCCCTCTTTGGGCCCCGGGGAGACCCAGTACTTC
. TRBJ1-2 TRBV7-2 TRBD1 CASSSTGGSGGYTF TGTGCCAGCAGTTCCACAGGGGGCTCGGGTGGCTACACCTTC
once TRBJ1-4 TRBV7-9 . CASSSGVGANEKLFF TGTGCCAGCAGCTCGGGGGTCGGAGCTAATGAAAAACTGTTTTTT
. TRBJ2-2 TRBV11-2 . CASSLDRTGELFF TGTGCCAGCAGCTTAGATCGCACCGGGGAGCTGTTTTTT
few TRBJ1-1 TRBV27 TRBD1 CASSRQGAREAFF TGTGCCAGCAGTCGACAGGGGGCCCGTGAAGCTTTCTTT
. TRBJ2-5 TRBV10-3 . CAISEGQYQETQYF TGTGCCATCAGTGAGGGACAGTACCAAGAGACCCAGTACTTC
. TRBJ1-2 TRBV7-2 . CASSSPEGGSGGYTF TGTGCCAGCAGCTCGCCCGAAGGGGGGTCGGGTGGCTACACCTTC
medium-sized TRBJ1-2 TRBV2 TRBD1 CASSDGTGVSYGYTF TGTGCCAGCAGTGACGGGACAGGGGTTTCCTATGGCTACACCTTC
. TRBJ2-1 TRBV27 . CASSFAPLGNNEQFF TGTGCCAGCAGTTTTGCCCCGTTGGGGAACAATGAGCAGTTCTTC
. TRBJ1-6 TRBV5-1 . CASSLAPGQFGSPLHF TGCGCCAGCAGCTTGGCCCCTGGGCAGTTTGGTTCACCCCTCCACTTT
. TRBJ2-7 TRBV7-9 . CASSLVGRGRVYEQYF TGTGCCAGCAGCTTAGTCGGCAGGGGACGGGTCTACGAGCAGTACTTC
. TRBJ2-1 TRBV15 . CATSRDQGTTTHNEQFF TGTGCCACCAGCAGAGATCAGGGCACAACAACCCACAATGAGCAGTTCTTC
. TRBJ2-5 TRBV5-1 . CASSLNTPGTPHRETQYF TGCGCCAGCAGCTTGAATACCCCCGGGACACCCCACCGAGAGACCCAGTACTTC
. TRBJ1-2 TRBV29-1 TRBD1 CSVGWTTGRIRPNYGYTF TGCAGCGTTGGGTGGACGACAGGGAGGATTCGACCTAACTATGGCTACACCTTC
once TRBJ2-3 TRBV2 . CASSKRTEPTDTQYF TGTGCCAGCAGTAAACGGACAGAACCCACAGATACGCAGTATTTT
. TRBJ2-5 TRBV27 TRBD1 CASSLDWDRQETQYF TGTGCCAGCAGTTTAGACTGGGACAGACAAGAGACCCAGTACTTC
. TRBJ1-4 TRBV18 TRBD1 CASSPGRGDEKLFF TGTGCCAGCTCACCAGGCAGGGGGGATGAAAAACTGTTTTTT
. TRBJ2-7 TRBV7-6 TRBD2 CASSLGASGTYSYEQYF TGTGCCAGCAGCTTAGGGGCTAGCGGGACCTACTCCTACGAGCAGTACTTC
. TRBJ1-5 TRBV9 . CASSPPSDSLREPQHF TGTGCCAGCAGCCCCCCATCCGACAGCCTGCGAGAGCCCCAGCATTTT
. TRBJ2-7 TRBV19 TRBD1 CASSADSGTGYLEQYF TGTGCCAGTAGTGCCGACTCCGGGACAGGGTATCTCGAGCAGTACTTC
. TRBJ1-5 TRBV5-5 . CASSLEAGSNQPQHF TGTGCCAGCAGCTTAGAGGCGGGGAGCAATCAGCCCCAGCATTTT
. TRBJ1-4 TRBV30 . CAWARGSNEKLFF TGTGCCTGGGCTAGAGGGTCTAATGAAAAACTGTTTTTT
. TRBJ1-5 TRBV4-3 . CASSQDYDRGNQPQHF TGCGCCAGCAGCCAAGATTATGACAGAGGCAATCAGCCCCAGCATTTT
once TRBJ2-7 TRBV5-4 . CASSNQKTSWSSYEQYF TGTGCCAGCAGCAATCAGAAAACCAGTTGGAGCTCCTACGAGCAGTACTTC
. TRBJ1-1 TRBV19 TRBD1 CASSWDRDTEAFF TGTGCCAGTAGTTGGGACAGGGACACTGAAGCTTTCTTT
. TRBJ1-1 TRBV28 . CASSAGALNTEAFF TGTGCCAGCAGTGCCGGGGCCCTGAACACTGAAGCTTTCTTT
. TRBJ1-2 TRBV5-6 TRBD1 CASSLGGQSTYGYTF TGTGCCAGCAGCTTAGGGGGACAGAGTACATATGGCTACACCTTC
few TRBJ2-2 TRBV5-8 TRBD1 CASPPRTGNTGELFF TGTGCCAGTCCTCCCCGGACAGGGAACACCGGGGAGCTGTTTTTT
. TRBJ2-2 TRBV5-4 . CASSLGTPGTGELFF TGTGCCAGCAGCTTGGGGACACCCGGGACCGGGGAGCTGTTTTTT
. TRBJ2-5 TRBV6-5 TRBD1 CASSPEQGWRETQYF TGTGCCAGCAGTCCCGAACAGGGGTGGAGAGAGACCCAGTACTTC
. TRBJ1-2 TRBV5-8 . CASSLGYGYTF TGTGCCAGCAGCTTGGGGTATGGCTACACCTTC
. TRBJ2-3 TRBV19 . CASTIDRDTDTQYF TGTGCCAGCACAATAGACCGTGACACAGATACGCAGTATTTT
. TRBJ1-5 TRBV18 . CASSREQVDQPQHF TGTGCCAGCTCACGGGAACAGGTCGATCAGCCCCAGCATTTT
. TRBJ2-2 TRBV9 TRBD2 CASSPLAGGDTGELFF TGTGCCAGCAGCCCTTTAGCGGGGGGAGACACCGGGGAGCTGTTTTTT
. TRBJ1-1 TRBV19 . CASSPDFTEAFF TGTGCCAGTAGTCCGGATTTCACTGAAGCTTTCTTT
. TRBJ1-2 TRBV30 TRBD1 CAWSVGQGIHGYTF TGTGCCTGGAGTGTCGGACAGGGTATCCATGGCTACACCTTC
. TRBJ2-6 TRBV9 TRBD2 CASSPRTSGMGSGANVLTF TGTGCCAGCAGCCCCCGGACTAGCGGGATGGGTTCTGGGGCCAACGTCCTGACTTTC
. TRBJ1-6 TRBV30 TRBD1 CAWSDRGYNSPLHF TGTGCCTGGAGTGACAGGGGATACAATTCACCCCTCCACTTT
few TRBJ1-6 TRBV28 TRBD1 CASSHWTGENPPLHF TGTGCCAGCAGTCACTGGACAGGAGAAAACCCACCCCTCCACTTT